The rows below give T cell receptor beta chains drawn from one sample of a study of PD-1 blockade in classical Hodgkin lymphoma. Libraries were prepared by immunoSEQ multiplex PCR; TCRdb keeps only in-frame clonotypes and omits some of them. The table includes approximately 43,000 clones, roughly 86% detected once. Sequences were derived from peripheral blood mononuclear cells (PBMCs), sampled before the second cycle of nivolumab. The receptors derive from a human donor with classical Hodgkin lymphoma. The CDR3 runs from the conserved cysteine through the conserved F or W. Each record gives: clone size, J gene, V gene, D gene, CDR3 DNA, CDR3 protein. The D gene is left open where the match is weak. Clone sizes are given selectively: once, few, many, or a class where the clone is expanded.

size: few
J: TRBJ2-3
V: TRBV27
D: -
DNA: TGTGCCAGCGGGTTGCTAGGAACAGATACGCAGTATTTT
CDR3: CASGLLGTDTQYF

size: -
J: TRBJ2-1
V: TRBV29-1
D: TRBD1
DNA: TGCAGCGTTGAGGGGGGGACAGGGAGTTTCAATGAGCAGTTCTTC
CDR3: CSVEGGTGSFNEQFF

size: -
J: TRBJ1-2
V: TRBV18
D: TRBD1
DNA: TGTGCCAGCTCACCTGGGACAGGGGGAAGGAACTATGGCTACACCTTC
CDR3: CASSPGTGGRNYGYTF

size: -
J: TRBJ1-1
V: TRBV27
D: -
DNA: TGTGCCAGCAGTTTCGCAGCAACAGGGAAGAACACTGAAGCTTTCTTT
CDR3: CASSFAATGKNTEAFF

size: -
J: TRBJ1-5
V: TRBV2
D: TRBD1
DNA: TGTGCCAGCAGTCCTCGACAGGGAGTGGGCAATCAGCCCCAGCATTTT
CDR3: CASSPRQGVGNQPQHF

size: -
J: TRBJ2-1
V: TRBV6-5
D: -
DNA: TGTGCCAGCACTCACCCGGCGGGTGAGCAGTTCTTC
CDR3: CASTHPAGEQFF

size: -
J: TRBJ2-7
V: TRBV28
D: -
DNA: TGTGCCAGTCGTACCTCCCCACCTTACGAGCAGTACTTC
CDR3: CASRTSPPYEQYF

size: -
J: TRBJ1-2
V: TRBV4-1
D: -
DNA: TGCGCCAGCAGCCATTCCCCCGGGGACGGCTACACCTTC
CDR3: CASSHSPGDGYTF

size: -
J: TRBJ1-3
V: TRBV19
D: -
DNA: TGTGCCAGTCGCTCAGGCAGGCCGCTAGGAAACACCATATATTTT
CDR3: CASRSGRPLGNTIYF

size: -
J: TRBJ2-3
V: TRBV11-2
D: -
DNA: TGTGCCAGCAGCCCGGGACTGTGGGGCACAGATACGCAGTATTTT
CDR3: CASSPGLWGTDTQYF

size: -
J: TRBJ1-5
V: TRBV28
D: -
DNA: TGTGCCAGCAGTTTATTTGGCCCATTAGGAGGGGATATCACTCAGCCCCAGCATTTT
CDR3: CASSLFGPLGGDITQPQHF

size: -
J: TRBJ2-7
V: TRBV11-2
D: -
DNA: TGTGCCAGCAGCTTAAGACCGAACCCTTTCTACGAGCAGTACTTC
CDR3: CASSLRPNPFYEQYF

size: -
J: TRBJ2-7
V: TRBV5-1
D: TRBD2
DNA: TGCGCCAGCAGCTCCCCGGGACTAGCGGGGGAGCAGTACTTC
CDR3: CASSSPGLAGEQYF

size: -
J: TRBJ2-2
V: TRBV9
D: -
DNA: TGTGCCAGCAGCGTAGTTGGGACCGGGGCGCCCCTGGCCGGGGAGCTGTTTTTT
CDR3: CASSVVGTGAPLAGELFF

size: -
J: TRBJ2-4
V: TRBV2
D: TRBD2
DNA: TGTGCCAGCAGGGGGGAGGGAAACATTCAGTACTTC
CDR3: CASRGEGNIQYF

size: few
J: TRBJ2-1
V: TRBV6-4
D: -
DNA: TGTGCCAGCAGTGACTCGACAGAGGGATACAATGAGCAGTTCTTC
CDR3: CASSDSTEGYNEQFF

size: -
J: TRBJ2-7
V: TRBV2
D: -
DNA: TGTGCCAGCAGGGAAAATCCGGCTTCCTACGAGCAGTACTTC
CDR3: CASRENPASYEQYF

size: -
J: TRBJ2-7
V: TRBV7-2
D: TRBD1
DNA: TGTGCCAGCAGCTTGGGACAGGTGTCCTACGAGCAGTACTTC
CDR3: CASSLGQVSYEQYF

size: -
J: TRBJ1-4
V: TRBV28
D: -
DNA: TGTGCCAGCAGTGGAAGACAGCATGAAAAACTGTTTTTT
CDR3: CASSGRQHEKLFF

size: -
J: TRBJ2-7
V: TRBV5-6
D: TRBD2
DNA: TGTGCCAGCAGCCCGGGGGGATCGAGGGAGCAGTACTTC
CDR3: CASSPGGSREQYF

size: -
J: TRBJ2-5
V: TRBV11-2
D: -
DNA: TGTGCCAGCAGCTTAACCCTATTACAGGGGGGGGAGACCCAGTACTTC
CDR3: CASSLTLLQGGETQYF

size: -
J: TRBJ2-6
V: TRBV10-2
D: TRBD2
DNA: TGCGCCAGCATTCCTAGCGGCTCTGGGGCCAACGTCCTGACTTTC
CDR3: CASIPSGSGANVLTF

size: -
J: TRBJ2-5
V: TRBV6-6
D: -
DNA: TGTGCCAGCAGTTCAGCACTAGGAGGAACGGAGACCCAGTACTTC
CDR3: CASSSALGGTETQYF

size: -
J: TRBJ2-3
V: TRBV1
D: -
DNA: TGCACCAGCAGCCAGGGTAAGCTAGCGTTGGAGGGAACAGATACGCAGTATTTT
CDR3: CTSSQGKLALEGTDTQYF

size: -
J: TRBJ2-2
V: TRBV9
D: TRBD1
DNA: TGTGCCAGCGATTCGGGACAGGGATACACCGGGGAGCTGTTTTTT
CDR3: CASDSGQGYTGELFF

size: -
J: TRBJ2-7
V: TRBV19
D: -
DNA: TGTGCCAGTAGTATAGAGGGGCCAGGGACCTACGAGCAGTACTTC
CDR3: CASSIEGPGTYEQYF

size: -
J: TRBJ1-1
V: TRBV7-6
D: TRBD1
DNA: TGTGCCAGCAGCTTAGCCGACAGGGGAGGCACTGAAGCTTTCTTT
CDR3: CASSLADRGGTEAFF

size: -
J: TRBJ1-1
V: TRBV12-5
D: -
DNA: TGTGCTAGTGGTTTGACTGAGAACACTGAAGCTTTCTTT
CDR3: CASGLTENTEAFF

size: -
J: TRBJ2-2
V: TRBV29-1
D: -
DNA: TGCAGCGCTAAAACCGGCTACACCGGGGAGCTGTTTTTT
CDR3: CSAKTGYTGELFF

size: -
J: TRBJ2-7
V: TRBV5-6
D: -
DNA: TGTGCCAGCAGCATCCTGACCTACGGGAGCTCCTACGAGCAGTACTTC
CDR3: CASSILTYGSSYEQYF

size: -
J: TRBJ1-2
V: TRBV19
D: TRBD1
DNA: TGTGCCAGTAGTGACCTTGTGGACAGGGCAGATGGCTACACCTTC
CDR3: CASSDLVDRADGYTF